This TCR beta chain was captured in a study of T cells after yellow fever vaccination. The ends were cut back, 7 bases at V and 1 base at J, with 13 bases in the middle. There are 14 residues in the CDR3. From germline, CDR1 is SGHVS and CDR2 FQNEAQ. Study-wide findings and caveats: Post-booster reappearance was seen for most primary-vaccination clones (roughly 96% CD4, about 88% CD8). Only a small proportion of the clonotypes turned up in both the CD4 and the CD8 compartments, likely arising from convergent recombination.

As regards this clonotype: Its matching antigen is unknown.

Each CDR3 protein gets one entry after TCRdb re-called the 5' RACE reads with MiXCR. The sample lists 280,000 or so distinct CDR3 sequences, 8.5% to 10% occurring once. The sequence was collected from a man younger than 30 who received the YFV17D yellow fever vaccine. The source was CD4+ T cells sorted from PBMCs, collected 5 days after the yellow fever booster vaccination. The chain links TRBV7-8 to TRBJ1-1; D possibly corresponds to TRBD1 (6 bases). CDR3 loop: CASKTEQGNTEAFF. The CDR3 nucleotides are TGTGCCAGCAAGACAGAACAGGGGAACACTGAAGCTTTCTTT.